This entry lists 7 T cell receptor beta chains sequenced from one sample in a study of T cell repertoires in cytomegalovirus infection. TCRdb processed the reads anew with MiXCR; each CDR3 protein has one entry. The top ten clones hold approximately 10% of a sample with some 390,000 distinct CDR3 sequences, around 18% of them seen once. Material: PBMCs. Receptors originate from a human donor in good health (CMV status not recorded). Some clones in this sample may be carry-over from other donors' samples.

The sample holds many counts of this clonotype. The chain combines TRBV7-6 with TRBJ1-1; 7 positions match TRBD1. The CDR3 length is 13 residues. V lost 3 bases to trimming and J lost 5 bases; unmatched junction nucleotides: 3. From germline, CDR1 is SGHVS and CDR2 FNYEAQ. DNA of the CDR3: TGTGCCAGCAGCTTCAGGGGGTGGACTGAAGCTTTCTTT. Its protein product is CASSFRGWTEAFF.

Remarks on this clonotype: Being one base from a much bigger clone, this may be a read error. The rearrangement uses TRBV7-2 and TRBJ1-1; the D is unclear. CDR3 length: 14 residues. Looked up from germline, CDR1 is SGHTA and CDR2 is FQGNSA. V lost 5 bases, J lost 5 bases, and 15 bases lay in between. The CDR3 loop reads CASSLRIRTTEAFF. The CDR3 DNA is TGTGCCAGCAGCCTCAGGATAAGAACAACTGAAGCTTTCTTT.

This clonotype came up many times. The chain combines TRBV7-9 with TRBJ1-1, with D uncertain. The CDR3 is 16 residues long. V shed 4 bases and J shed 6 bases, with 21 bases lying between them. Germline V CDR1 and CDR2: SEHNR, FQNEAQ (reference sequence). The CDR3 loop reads CASSSGSWESGPEAFF. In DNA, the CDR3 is TGTGCCAGCAGCTCCGGTTCGTGGGAGAGCGGACCTGAAGCTTTCTTT.

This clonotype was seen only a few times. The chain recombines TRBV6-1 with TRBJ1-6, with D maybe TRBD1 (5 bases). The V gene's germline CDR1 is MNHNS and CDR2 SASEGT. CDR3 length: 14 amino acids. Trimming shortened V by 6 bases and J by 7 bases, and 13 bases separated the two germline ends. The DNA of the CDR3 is TGTGCCAGCAGCCAAGGGGACGTGAATTCACCCCTCCACTTT. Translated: CASSQGDVNSPLHF.

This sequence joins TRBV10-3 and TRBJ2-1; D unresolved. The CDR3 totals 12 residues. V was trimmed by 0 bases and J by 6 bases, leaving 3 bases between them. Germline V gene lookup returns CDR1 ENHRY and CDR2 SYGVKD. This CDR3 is CAISESGNEQFF. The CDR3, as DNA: TGTGCCATCAGTGAGTCTGGCAATGAGCAGTTCTTC.

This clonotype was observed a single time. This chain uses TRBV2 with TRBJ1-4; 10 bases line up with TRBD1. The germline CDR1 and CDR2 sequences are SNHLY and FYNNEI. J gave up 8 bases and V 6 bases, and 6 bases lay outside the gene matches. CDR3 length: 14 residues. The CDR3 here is CASSFDRGQEKLFF. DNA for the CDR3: TGTGCCAGCAGCTTTGACAGGGGGCAAGAAAAACTGTTTTTT.

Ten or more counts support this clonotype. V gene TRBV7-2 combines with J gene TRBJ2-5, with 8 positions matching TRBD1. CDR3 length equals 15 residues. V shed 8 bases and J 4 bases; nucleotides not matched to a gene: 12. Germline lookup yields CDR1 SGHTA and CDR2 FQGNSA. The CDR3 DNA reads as TGTGCCAGCGCCGTTACTCCAGGGGGCGGAGAGACCCAGTACTTC. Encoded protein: CASAVTPGGGETQYF.